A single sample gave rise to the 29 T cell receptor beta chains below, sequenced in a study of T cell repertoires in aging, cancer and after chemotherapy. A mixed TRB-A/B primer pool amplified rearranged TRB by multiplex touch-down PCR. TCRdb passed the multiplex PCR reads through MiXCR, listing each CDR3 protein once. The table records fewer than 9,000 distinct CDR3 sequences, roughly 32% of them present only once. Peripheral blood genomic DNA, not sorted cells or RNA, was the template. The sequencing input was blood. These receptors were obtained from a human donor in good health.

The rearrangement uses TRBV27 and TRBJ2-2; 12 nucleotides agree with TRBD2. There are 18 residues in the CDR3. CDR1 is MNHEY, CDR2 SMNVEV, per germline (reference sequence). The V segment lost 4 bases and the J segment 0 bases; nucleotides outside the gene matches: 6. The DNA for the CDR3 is TGTGCCAGCAGTTCAGTCGGACTAGCGGGGACGAACACCGGGGAGCTGTTTTTT. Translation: CASSSVGLAGTNTGELFF.

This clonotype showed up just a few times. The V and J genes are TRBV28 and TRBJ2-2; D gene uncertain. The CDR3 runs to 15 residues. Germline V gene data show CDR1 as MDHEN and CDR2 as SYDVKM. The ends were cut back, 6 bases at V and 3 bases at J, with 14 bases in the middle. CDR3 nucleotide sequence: TGTGCCAGCAGGGATTTCCGTGGTGACACCGGGGAGCTGTTTTTT. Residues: CASRDFRGDTGELFF.

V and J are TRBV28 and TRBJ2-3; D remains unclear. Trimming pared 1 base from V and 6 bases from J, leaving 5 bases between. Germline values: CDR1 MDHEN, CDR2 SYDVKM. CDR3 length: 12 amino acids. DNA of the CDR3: TGTGCCAGCAGTTTATACGGGGATACGCAGTATTTT. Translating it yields CASSLYGDTQYF. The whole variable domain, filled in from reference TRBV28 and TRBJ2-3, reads DVKVTQSSRYLVKRTGEKVFLECVQDMDHENMFWYRQDPGLGLRLIYFSYDVKMKEKGDIPEGYSVSREKKERFSLILESASTNQTSMYLCASSLYGDTQYFGPGTRLTVL.

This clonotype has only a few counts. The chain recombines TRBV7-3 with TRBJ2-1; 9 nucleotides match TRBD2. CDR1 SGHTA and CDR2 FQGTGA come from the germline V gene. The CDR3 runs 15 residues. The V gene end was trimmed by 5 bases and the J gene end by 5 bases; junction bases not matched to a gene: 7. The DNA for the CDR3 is TGTGCCAGCAGCGTCAGCGGGAGGTACCACAATGAGCAGTTCTTC. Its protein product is CASSVSGRYHNEQFF.

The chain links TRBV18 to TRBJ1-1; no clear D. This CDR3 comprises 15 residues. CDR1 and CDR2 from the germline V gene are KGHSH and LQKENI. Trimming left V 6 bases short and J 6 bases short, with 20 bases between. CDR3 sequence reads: CASSRRTNEQSEAFF. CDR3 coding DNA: TGTGCCAGCTCGCGGCGTACAAATGAACAATCTGAAGCTTTCTTT.

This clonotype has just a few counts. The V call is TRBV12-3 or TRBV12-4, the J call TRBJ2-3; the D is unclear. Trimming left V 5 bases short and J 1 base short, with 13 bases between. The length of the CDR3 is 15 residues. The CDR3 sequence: CASSNWLDGTDTQYF. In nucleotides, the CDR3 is TGTGCCAGCAGTAACTGGCTAGACGGCACAGATACGCAGTATTTT.

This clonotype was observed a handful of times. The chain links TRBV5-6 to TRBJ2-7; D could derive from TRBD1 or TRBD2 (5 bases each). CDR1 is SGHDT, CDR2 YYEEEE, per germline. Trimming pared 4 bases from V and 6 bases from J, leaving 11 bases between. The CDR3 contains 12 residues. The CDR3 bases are TGTGCCAGCAGCGGTGCAGGGACCGAGCAGTACTTC. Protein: CASSGAGTEQYF.

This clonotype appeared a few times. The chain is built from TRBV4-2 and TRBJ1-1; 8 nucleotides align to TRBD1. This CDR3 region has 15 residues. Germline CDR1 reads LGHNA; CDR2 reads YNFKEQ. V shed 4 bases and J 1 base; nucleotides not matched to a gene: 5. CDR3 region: CASSPSTGENTEAFF. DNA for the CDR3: TGTGCCAGCAGCCCGTCGACAGGGGAGAACACTGAAGCTTTCTTT.

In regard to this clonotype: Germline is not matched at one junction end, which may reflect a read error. This chain's CDR3 is CASSQEGLAGNTGELFF. DNA for the CDR3: TGCGCCAGCAGCCAAGAAGGTCTAGCGGGAAACACCGGGGAGCTGTTTTTT. The chain links TRBV4-2 to TRBJ2-2, with 9 nucleotides matching TRBD2. Germline-derived CDR1 and CDR2 are LGHNA and YNFKEQ. The CDR3 contains 17 residues.

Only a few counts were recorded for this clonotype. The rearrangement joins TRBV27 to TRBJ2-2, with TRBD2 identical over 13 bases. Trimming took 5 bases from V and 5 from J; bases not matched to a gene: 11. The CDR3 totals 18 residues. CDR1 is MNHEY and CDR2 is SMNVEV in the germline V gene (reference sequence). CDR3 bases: TGTGCCAGCAGTCCCTATAGGACTAGCGGGAGTGGTACCGGGGAGCTGTTTTTT. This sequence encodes CASSPYRTSGSGTGELFF.

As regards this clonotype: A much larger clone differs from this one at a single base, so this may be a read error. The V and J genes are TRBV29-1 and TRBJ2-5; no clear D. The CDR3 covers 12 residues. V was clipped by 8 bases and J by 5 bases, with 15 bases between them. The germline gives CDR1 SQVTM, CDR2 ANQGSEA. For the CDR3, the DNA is TGCAGCTTGCCCCTTCTGGGTGAGACCCAGTACTTC. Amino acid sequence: CSLPLLGETQYF.

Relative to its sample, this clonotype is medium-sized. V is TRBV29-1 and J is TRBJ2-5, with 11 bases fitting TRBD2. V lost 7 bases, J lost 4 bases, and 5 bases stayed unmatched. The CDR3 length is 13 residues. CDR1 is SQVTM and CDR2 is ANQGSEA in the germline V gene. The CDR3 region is CSADGLAGETQYF. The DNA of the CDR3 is TGCAGCGCAGATGGACTAGCGGGAGAGACCCAGTACTTC.

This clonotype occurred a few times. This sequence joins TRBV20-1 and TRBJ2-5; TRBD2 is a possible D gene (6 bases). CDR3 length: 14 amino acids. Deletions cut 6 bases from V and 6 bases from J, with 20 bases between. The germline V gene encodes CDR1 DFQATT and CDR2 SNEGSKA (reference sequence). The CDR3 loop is CSALRGEGVKTQYF. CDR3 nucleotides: TGCAGTGCCCTGCGCGGGGAAGGAGTAAAGACCCAGTACTTC.

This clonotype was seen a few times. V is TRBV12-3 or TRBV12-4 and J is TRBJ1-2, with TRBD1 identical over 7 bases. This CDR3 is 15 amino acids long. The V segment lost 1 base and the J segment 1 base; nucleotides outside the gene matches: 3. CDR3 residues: CASSLGQGLNYGYTF. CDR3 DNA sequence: TGTGCCAGCAGTTTAGGACAGGGCCTTAACTATGGCTACACCTTC.

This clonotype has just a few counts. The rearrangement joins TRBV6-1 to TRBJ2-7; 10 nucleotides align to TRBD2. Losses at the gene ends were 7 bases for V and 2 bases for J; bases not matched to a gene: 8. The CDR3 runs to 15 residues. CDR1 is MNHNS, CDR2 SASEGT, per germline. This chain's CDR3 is CASTSGTSVPYEQYF. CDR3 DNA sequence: TGTGCCAGCACTTCCGGGACTAGCGTTCCCTACGAGCAGTACTTC.

Here the CDR3 DNA reads TGTGCCAGCAGTGTAGGTCGGGAGGGCCACAATGAGCAGTTCTTC. Translating gives CASSVGREGHNEQFF. The chain has TRBV6-5 and TRBJ2-1; 8 bases are shared with TRBD2. V gave up 5 bases and J gave up 5 bases; unmatched junction bases: 8. Per germline, CDR1 MNHEY and CDR2 SVGAGI. The CDR3 sequence is 15 residues long.

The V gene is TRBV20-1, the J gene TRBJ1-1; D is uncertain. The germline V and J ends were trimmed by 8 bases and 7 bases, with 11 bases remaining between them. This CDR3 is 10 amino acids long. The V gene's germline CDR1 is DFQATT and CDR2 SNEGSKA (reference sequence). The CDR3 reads CSSWSDEAFF. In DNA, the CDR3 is TGCAGTTCTTGGTCCGATGAAGCTTTCTTT.

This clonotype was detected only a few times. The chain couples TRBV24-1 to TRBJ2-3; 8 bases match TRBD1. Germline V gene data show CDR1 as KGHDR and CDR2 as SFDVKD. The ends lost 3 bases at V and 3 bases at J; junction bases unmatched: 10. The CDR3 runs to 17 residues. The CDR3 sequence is CATSDGQRTGLTDTQYF. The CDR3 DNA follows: TGTGCCACCAGTGATGGGCAAAGGACAGGGTTAACAGATACGCAGTATTTT.

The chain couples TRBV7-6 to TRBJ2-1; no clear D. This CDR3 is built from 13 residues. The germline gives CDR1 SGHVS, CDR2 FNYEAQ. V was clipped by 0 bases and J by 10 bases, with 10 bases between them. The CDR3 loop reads CASSLAELTEQFF. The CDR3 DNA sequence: TGTGCCAGCAGCTTAGCGGAATTGACAGAGCAGTTCTTC.

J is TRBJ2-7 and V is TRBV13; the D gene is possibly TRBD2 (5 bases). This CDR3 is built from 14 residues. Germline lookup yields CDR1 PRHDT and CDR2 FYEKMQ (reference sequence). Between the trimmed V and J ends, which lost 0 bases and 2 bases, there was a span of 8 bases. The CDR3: CASSLGDSTYEQYF. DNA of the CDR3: TGTGCCAGCAGCTTAGGGGACTCCACCTACGAGCAGTACTTC.

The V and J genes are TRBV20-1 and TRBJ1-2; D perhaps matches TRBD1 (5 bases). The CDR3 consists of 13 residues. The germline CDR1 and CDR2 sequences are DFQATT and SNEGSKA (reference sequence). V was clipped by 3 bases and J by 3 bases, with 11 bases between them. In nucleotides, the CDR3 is TGCAGTGCTAGGAAGACAGAGTACTATGGCTACACCTTC. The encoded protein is CSARKTEYYGYTF.

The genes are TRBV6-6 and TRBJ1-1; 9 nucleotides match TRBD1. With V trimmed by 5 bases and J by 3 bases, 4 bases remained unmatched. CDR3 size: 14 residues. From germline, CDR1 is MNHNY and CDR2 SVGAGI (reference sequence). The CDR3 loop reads CASSTQGADTEAFF. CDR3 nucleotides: TGTGCCAGCAGTACACAGGGGGCTGACACTGAAGCTTTCTTT.

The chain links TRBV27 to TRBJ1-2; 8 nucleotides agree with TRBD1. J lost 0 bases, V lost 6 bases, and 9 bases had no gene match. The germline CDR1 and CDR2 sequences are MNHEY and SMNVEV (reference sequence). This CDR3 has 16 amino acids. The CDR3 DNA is TGTGCCAGCAGCCTTACCCGGGACAGGACTAACTATGGCTACACCTTC. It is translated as CASSLTRDRTNYGYTF.

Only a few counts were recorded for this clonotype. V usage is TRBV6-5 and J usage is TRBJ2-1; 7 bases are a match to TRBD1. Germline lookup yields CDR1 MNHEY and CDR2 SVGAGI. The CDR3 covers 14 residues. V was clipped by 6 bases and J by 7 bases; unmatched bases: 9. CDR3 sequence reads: CASRRDSLGNEQFF. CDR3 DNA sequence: TGTGCCAGCAGGAGGGACAGCCTAGGGAATGAGCAGTTCTTC.

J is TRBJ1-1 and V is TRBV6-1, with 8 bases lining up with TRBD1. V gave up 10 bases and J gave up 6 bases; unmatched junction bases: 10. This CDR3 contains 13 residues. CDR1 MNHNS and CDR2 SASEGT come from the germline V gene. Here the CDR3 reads CAISGQGISEAFF. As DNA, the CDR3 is TGTGCCATCAGCGGACAGGGAATCTCTGAAGCTTTCTTT.

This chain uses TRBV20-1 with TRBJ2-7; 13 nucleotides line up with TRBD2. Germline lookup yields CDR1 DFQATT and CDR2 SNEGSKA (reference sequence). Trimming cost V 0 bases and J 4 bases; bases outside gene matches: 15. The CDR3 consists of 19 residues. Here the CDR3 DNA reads TGCAGTGCTAGAGATCGCACACTAGCGGGAGGGTCATTGGAGTACGAGCAGTACTTC. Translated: CSARDRTLAGGSLEYEQYF.

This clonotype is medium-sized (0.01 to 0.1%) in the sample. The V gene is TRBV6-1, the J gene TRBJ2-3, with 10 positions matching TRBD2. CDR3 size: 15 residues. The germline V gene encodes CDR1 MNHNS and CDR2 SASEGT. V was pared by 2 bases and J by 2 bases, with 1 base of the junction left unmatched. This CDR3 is CASSELAGDTDTQYF. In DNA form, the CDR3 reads TGTGCCAGCAGTGAACTAGCGGGAGACACAGATACGCAGTATTTT.

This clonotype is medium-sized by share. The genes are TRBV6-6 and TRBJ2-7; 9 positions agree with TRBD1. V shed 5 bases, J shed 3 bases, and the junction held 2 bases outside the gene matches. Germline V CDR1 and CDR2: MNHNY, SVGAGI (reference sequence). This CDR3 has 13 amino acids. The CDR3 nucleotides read TGTGCCAGCAGTCGGGACAGGGACTACGAGCAGTACTTC. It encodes CASSRDRDYEQYF.

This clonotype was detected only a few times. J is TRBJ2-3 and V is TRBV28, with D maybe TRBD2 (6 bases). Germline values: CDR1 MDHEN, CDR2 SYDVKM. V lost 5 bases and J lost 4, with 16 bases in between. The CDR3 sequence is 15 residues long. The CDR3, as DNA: TGTGCCAGCAGTCCGGGAGATCTAGTAGCAGATACGCAGTATTTT. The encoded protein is CASSPGDLVADTQYF.